This TCR beta chain was identified during a study of cytotoxic CD8 clonotypes in ibrutinib-treated CLL. The CDR3 is 14 amino acids. The V end was cut by 5 bases, the J end by 3 bases, with 12 bases between. The germline gives CDR1 SGHRS, CDR2 YFSETQ. Profiling relied on immunoSEQ multiplex PCR, and the TCRdb table lists in-frame clones only, not all of them. This table holds around 140,000 clones, approximately 85% found once. This clone was seen once. V usage is TRBV5-1 and J usage is TRBJ2-4, with D possibly TRBD1 on 6 matching bases. The source material was PBMCs, sampled after 24 months of ibrutinib treatment. The sequence was collected from a human donor with chronic lymphocytic leukemia. The CDR3 reads CASSPAGDKNIQYF. The CDR3, as DNA: TGCGCCAGCAGTCCTGCAGGGGACAAAAACATTCAGTACTTC.